Following are 2 T cell receptor beta chains from one sample sequenced in a study of blood T cells in healthy people across ages. A sample-barcoded 5' primer and a J-beta primer mix were used in a second PCR of about 7 to 12 cycles. Via MiXCR, TCRdb re-called the 5' RACE reads, giving one row per CDR3 protein. The repertoire includes approximately 900,000 distinct CDR3 sequences, 29% of them detected once, and about 9.4% sits in the top ten. These data were likewise used in another study, on T cells of mothers and their children.

Sequenced material: blood. The receptors come from a woman aged 40 to 55 in good health.

This clonotype occurred once. The chain couples TRBV29-1 to TRBJ2-1; 8 positions match TRBD1. Looked up from germline, CDR1 is SQVTM and CDR2 is ANQGSEA. The CDR3 has 16 amino acids. Germline trimming cut 5 bases from V and 6 bases from J; bases unmatched to any gene: 15. The chain's CDR3 is CSVHIPGQAGRNEQFF. CDR3 in DNA: TGCAGCGTTCATATACCGGGACAGGCAGGACGCAATGAGCAGTTCTTC.

V and J are TRBV27 and TRBJ2-2; D is perhaps TRBD1 or TRBD2 (5 bases each). Trimming took off 7 bases at V and 5 bases at J, with 14 bases between the two ends. This CDR3 spans 14 amino acids. Per germline, CDR1 MNHEY and CDR2 SMNVEV (reference sequence). DNA for the CDR3: TGTGCCAGCAAAACAATATGGGGGACCGGGGAGCTGTTTTTT. Encoded protein: CASKTIWGTGELFF.